This T cell receptor beta chain was sequenced during a study of shared T cell receptors in the human thymus. The CDR3 loop spans 17 amino acids. Germline V gene sequence: CDR1 WNHNN, CDR2 SYGVQD (reference sequence). V lost 3 bases to trimming and J lost 2 bases; unmatched junction nucleotides: 11. Generated by immunoSEQ multiplex PCR, the TCRdb table keeps only in-frame clones and is missing some. The sample holds hundreds of thousands of clones, 85% to 95% seen once. The material sequenced was thymocytes. The receptor was derived from a human donor. The rearrangement uses TRBV10-1 and TRBJ1-1, with 8 bases matching TRBD1. CDR3 nucleotides: TGCGCCAGCAGTGACAGGACAGGGAGAACGAGAAACACTGAAGCTTTCTTT. This encodes CASSDRTGRTRNTEAFF.